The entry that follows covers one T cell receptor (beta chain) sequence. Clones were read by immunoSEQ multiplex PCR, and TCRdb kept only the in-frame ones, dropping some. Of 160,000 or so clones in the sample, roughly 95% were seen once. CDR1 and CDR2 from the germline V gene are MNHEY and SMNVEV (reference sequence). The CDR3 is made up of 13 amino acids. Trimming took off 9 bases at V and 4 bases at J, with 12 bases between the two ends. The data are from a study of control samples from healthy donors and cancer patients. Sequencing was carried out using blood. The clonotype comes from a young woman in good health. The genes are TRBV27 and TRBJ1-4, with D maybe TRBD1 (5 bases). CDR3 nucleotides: TGTGCCAGTTCGGGACTGTTTAATGAAAAACTGTTTTTT. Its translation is CASSGLFNEKLFF.